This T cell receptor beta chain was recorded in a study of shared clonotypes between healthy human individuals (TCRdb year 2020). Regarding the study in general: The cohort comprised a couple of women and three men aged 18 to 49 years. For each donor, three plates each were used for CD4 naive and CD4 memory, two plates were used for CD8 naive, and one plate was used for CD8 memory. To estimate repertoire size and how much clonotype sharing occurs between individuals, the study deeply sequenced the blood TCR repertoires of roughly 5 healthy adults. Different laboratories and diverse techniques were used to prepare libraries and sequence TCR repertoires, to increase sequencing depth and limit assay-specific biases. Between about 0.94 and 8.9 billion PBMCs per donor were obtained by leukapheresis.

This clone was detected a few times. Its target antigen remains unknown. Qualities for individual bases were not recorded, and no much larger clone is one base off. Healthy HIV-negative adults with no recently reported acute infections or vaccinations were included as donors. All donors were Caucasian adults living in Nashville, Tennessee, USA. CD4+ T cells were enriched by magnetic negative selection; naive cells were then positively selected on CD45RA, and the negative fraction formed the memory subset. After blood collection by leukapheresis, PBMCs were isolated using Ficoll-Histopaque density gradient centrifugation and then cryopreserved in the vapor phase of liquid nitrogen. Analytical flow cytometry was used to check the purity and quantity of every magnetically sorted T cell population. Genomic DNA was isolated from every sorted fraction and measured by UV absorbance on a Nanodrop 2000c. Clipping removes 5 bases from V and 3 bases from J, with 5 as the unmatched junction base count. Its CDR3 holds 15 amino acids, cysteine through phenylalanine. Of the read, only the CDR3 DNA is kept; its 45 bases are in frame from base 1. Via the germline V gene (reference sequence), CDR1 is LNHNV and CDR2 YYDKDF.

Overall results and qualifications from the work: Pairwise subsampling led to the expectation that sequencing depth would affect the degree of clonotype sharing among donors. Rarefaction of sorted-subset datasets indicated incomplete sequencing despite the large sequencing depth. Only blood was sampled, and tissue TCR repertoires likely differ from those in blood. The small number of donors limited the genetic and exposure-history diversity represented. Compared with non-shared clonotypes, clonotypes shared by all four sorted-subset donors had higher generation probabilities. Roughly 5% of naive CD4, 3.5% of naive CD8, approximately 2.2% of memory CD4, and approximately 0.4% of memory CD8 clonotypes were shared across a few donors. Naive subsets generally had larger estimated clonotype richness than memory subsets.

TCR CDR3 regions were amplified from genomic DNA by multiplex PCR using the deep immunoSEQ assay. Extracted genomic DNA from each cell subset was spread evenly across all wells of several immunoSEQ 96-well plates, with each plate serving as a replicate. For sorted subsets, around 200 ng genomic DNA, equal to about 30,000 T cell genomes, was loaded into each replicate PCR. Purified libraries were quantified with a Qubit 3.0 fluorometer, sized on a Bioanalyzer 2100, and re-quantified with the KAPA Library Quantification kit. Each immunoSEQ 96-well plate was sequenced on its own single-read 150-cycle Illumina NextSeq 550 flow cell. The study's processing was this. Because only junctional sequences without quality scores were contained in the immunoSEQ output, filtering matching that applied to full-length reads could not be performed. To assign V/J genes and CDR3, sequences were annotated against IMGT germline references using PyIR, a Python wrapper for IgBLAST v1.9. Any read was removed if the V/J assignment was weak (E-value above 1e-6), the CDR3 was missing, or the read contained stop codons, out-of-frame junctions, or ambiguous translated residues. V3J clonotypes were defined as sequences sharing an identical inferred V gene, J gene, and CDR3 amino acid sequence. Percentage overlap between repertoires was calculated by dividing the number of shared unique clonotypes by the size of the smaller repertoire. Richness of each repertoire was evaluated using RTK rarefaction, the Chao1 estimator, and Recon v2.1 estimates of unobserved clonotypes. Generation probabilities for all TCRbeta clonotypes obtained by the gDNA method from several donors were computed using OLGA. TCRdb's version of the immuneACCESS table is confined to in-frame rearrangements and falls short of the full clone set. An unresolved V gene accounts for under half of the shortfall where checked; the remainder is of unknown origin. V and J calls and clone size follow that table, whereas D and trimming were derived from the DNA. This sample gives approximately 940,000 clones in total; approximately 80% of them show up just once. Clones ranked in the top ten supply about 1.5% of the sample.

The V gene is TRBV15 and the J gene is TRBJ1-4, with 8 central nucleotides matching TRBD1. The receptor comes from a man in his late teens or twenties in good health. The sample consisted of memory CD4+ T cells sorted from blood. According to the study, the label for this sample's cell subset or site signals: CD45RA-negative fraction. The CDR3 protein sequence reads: CATSPRGQPNEKLFF. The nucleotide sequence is TGTGCCACCAGCCCCAGGGGGCAGCCTAATGAAAAACTGTTTTTT. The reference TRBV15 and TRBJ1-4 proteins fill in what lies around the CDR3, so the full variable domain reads DAMVIQNPRYQVTQFGKPVTLSCSQTLNHNVMYWYQQKSSQAPKLLFHYYDKDFNNEADTPDNFQSRRPNTSFCFLDIRSPGLGDTAMYLCATSPRGQPNEKLFFGSGTQLSVL.